Following are 31 T cell receptor beta chains from one sample sequenced in a study of shared clonotypes between healthy human individuals. Method: immunoSEQ multiplex PCR; TCRdb's copy keeps in-frame clones and lacks some. The repertoire holds over a million clones, with about 96% as singletons. Sequencing was performed on naive CD4+ T cells sorted from blood. Subset described: CD45RA+ positively selected. These receptors were collected from a man aged 30 to 45 in good health.

The chain couples TRBV25-1 to TRBJ1-1; D might be TRBD1 (5 bases). Germline CDR1 is MGHDK and CDR2 is SYGVNS. This CDR3 has 12 amino acids. V was pared by 9 bases and J by 5 bases, with 13 bases between. CDR3 amino acids: CASQRGRTEAFF. The CDR3 DNA follows: TGTGCCAGTCAGAGGGGTCGGACTGAAGCTTTCTTT. The full variable domain, in which reference TRBV25-1 and TRBJ1-1 provide the parts outside the CDR3, is EADIYQTPRYLVIGTGKKITLECSQTMGHDKMYWYQQDPGMELHLIHYSYGVNSTEKGDLSSESTVSRIRTEHFPLTLESARPSHTSQYLCASQRGRTEAFFGQGTRLTVV.

Details on this clone: The sample contains more than one DNA sequence encoding this CDR3. This chain uses TRBV19 with TRBJ1-1; unclear D gene. V dropped 9 bases and J dropped 4 bases, with 9 bases sitting between them. This CDR3 comprises 11 residues. Per germline, CDR1 LNHDA and CDR2 SQIVND (reference sequence). The CDR3 protein is CASSGFTEAFF. CDR3 DNA: TGTGCCAGCAGTGGGTTCACTGAAGCTTTCTTT.

The chain employs TRBV5-1 and TRBJ2-3; tentatively, D is TRBD1 (6 bases). This CDR3 is built from 14 residues. Germline assignment: CDR1 SGHRS and CDR2 YFSETQ. With 5 bases removed from V and 4 bases from J, the gap between germline ends came to 14 bases. CDR3 nucleotide sequence: TGCGCCAGCAGGGAGGCGACAGGACCAGATACGCAGTATTTT. Amino acids: CASREATGPDTQYF.

The chain combines TRBV27 with TRBJ1-5; possibly TRBD1 for D (6 bases). V dropped 5 bases and J dropped 3 bases, with 11 bases sitting between them. The CDR3 runs to 14 residues. Germline CDR1 MNHEY, CDR2 SMNVEV (reference sequence). This CDR3 reads CASSTDSTNQPQHF. The CDR3 DNA is TGTGCCAGCAGTACGGACAGCACCAATCAGCCCCAGCATTTT.

V is TRBV5-1 and J is TRBJ2-1; D is possibly TRBD2 (7 bases). Germline-derived CDR1 and CDR2 are SGHRS and YFSETQ. V gave up 4 bases and J gave up 8 bases, with 28 bases separating them. This CDR3 is built from 18 residues. The chain's CDR3 is CASSGGASKGVPVDEQFF. For the CDR3, the DNA is TGCGCCAGCAGCGGGGGGGCCTCTAAGGGGGTACCCGTTGATGAGCAGTTCTTC.

This rearrangement joins TRBV6-1 to TRBJ2-5; maybe TRBD2 (6 bases). V was shortened by 2 bases and J by 6 bases, with 13 bases between the two germline ends. The germline V gene encodes CDR1 MNHNS and CDR2 SASEGT. CDR3 length: 14 residues. CDR3 DNA sequence: TGTGCCAGCAGTGAATCCCAGGGAGGTCAGACCCAGTACTTC. Translated: CASSESQGGQTQYF.

This sequence joins TRBV6-5 and TRBJ1-1; D not resolved. CDR1 and CDR2 (germline): MNHEY, SVGAGI. This CDR3 comprises 14 residues. V gave up 10 bases and J gave up 1 base, with 16 bases separating them. The DNA for the CDR3 is TGTGCCACAACGGAGTACTTCGGGAACACTGAAGCTTTCTTT. Protein sequence: CATTEYFGNTEAFF.

The V call is TRBV18, the J call TRBJ1-5; D remains unclear. V was shortened by 1 base and J by 7 bases, with 8 bases between the two germline ends. Germline values: CDR1 KGHSH, CDR2 LQKENI. The CDR3 totals 13 residues. The CDR3 DNA reads TGTGCCAGCTCACCACAGGAAGGGCAGCCCCAGCATTTT. Residues: CASSPQEGQPQHF.

The genes are TRBV7-9 and TRBJ2-7; no reliable D call. The length of the CDR3 is 13 residues. The germline gives CDR1 SEHNR, CDR2 FQNEAQ (reference sequence). The germline V and J ends were trimmed by 5 bases and 1 base, with 9 bases remaining between them. The CDR3 loop reads CASSPDTSYEQYF. The CDR3 region has the DNA TGTGCCAGCAGCCCAGACACGTCCTACGAGCAGTACTTC.

As regards this clone: A read error is likely, as this CDR3 ends without the conserved phenylalanine or tryptophan. No DNA is shown, since the ends of the CDR3 on it are uncertain; the CDR3 is the one TCRdb lists. J is TRBJ2-3 and V is TRBV11-2; TRBD2, the table's D call, lacks a check against the DNA. The CDR3 totals 12 residues, both ends included. The germline V gene has CDR1 SGHAT and CDR2 FQNNGV. The CDR3: CASSTWLGSRFI.

The J gene is TRBJ2-1, the V gene TRBV5-1, with D possibly being TRBD1 (5 bases). The CDR3 runs to 16 residues. From germline, CDR1 is SGHRS and CDR2 YFSETQ. The V and J ends lost 3 bases and 0 bases respectively, with 13 bases between them. The CDR3 region has the DNA TGCGCCAGCAGCTCAATCACAGGTAGCTCCTACAATGAGCAGTTCTTC. It specifies CASSSITGSSYNEQFF.

This clone was detected only once. The V gene is TRBV6-1, the J gene TRBJ2-5; tentative D call: TRBD2 (6 bases). Trimming shortened V by 4 bases and J by 2 bases, and 14 bases separated the two germline ends. The CDR3 consists of 15 residues. The V gene's germline CDR1 is MNHNS and CDR2 SASEGT. The CDR3 nucleotides read TGTGCCAGCAGTGGACGAGTTAGCGGACAAGAGACCCAGTACTTC. Amino acids: CASSGRVSGQETQYF.

This chain links TRBV7-9 with TRBJ2-1; weak D call: TRBD1 (5 bases). The CDR3 covers 13 residues. V gave up 0 bases and J gave up 8 bases, with 8 bases separating them. Germline assignment: CDR1 SEHNR and CDR2 FQNEAQ (reference sequence). CDR3 protein: CASSLALGHEQFF. In DNA form, the CDR3 reads TGTGCCAGCAGCTTAGCGTTGGGGCATGAGCAGTTCTTC.

The chain carries TRBV5-1 and TRBJ2-1; no firm D call. The CDR3 spans 12 residues. Germline CDR1 and CDR2: SGHRS and YFSETQ. Trimming removed 3 bases at V and 7 bases at J, with 8 bases between. The CDR3 DNA reads as TGCGCCAGCAGCTCCTCGTTAAATGAGCAGTTCTTC. Its translation is CASSSSLNEQFF.

The V gene is TRBV28, the J gene TRBJ1-1, with D uncertain. This CDR3 has 12 amino acids. Germline V gives CDR1 MDHEN, CDR2 SYDVKM. The V end was cut by 10 bases, the J end by 6 bases, with 15 bases between. CDR3 protein: CATWSANAEAFF. CDR3 coding DNA: TGTGCCACCTGGAGCGCAAACGCTGAAGCTTTCTTT.

The rearrangement links TRBV4-3 to TRBJ2-3; TRBD2 matches 7 bases. J was trimmed by 3 bases and V by 1 base; bases with no gene match: 13. The germline CDR1 and CDR2 sequences are LGHNA and YSLEER. There are 18 residues in the CDR3. CDR3 amino acids: CASSQGPVASGYTDTQYF. CDR3 sequence (DNA): TGCGCCAGCAGCCAAGGTCCAGTTGCTAGCGGCTATACAGATACGCAGTATTTT.

The DNA of the CDR3 is TGTGCCAGCAGTTTGGTGCCGGGAGTAGAGGCCGATACGCAGTATTTT. Protein sequence: CASSLVPGVEADTQYF. The rearrangement links TRBV27 to TRBJ2-3, with D possibly being TRBD2 (6 bases). Germline CDR1 is MNHEY and CDR2 is SMNVEV (reference sequence). Trimming stripped 3 bases from V and 6 bases from J, with 19 bases between. This CDR3 contains 16 residues.

This chain links TRBV10-3 with TRBJ2-3, with 11 positions matching TRBD2. The CDR3 has 16 amino acids. Germline values: CDR1 ENHRY, CDR2 SYGVKD. Trimming removed 6 bases from V and 4 bases from J; junction bases left unmatched: 9. The CDR3 sequence: CAISKLAGEFPDTQYF. Written as DNA, the CDR3 is TGTGCCATCAGCAAACTAGCGGGAGAATTCCCAGATACGCAGTATTTT.

The V gene is TRBV28, the J gene TRBJ2-4, with a weak D call TRBD2 (5 bases). There are 17 residues in the CDR3. Trimming cost V 4 bases and J 0 bases, with 16 bases left between them. Germline CDR1 and CDR2: MDHEN and SYDVKM. The DNA of the CDR3 is TGTGCCAGCAGTTACCTGGGAGCTCTTAGAGCCAAAAACATTCAGTACTTC. Residues: CASSYLGALRAKNIQYF.

The genes are TRBV7-2 and TRBJ2-5; unclear D gene. V lost 5 bases and J lost 5, with 6 bases in between. This CDR3 is 11 amino acids long. Germline-derived CDR1 and CDR2 are SGHTA and FQGNSA. CDR3 nucleotides: TGTGCCAGCAGCCCGGATGAGACCCAGTACTTC. It translates to CASSPDETQYF.

This chain connects TRBV2 to TRBJ2-1, with TRBD2 identical over 15 bases. The junction had 8 bases not matched to a gene; V was cut back by 6 bases and J by 2 bases. Germline V gene lookup returns CDR1 SNHLY and CDR2 FYNNEI. CDR3 length equals 18 residues. The CDR3 region is CASRTGLAGGTPYNEQFF. In DNA form, the CDR3 reads TGTGCCAGCAGGACCGGACTAGCGGGAGGGACCCCCTACAATGAGCAGTTCTTC.

V and J are TRBV19 and TRBJ1-5; D remains ambiguous. Germline-derived CDR1 and CDR2 are LNHDA and SQIVND (reference sequence). The CDR3 totals 16 residues. The V gene lost 6 bases and the J gene lost 7 bases, with 22 bases spanning the gap. For the CDR3, the DNA is TGTGCCAGTAGAAAAGATTTTGTGGGGTGGGAACAGCCCCAGCATTTT. It translates to CASRKDFVGWEQPQHF.

The genes are TRBV5-4 and TRBJ2-1; perhaps D is TRBD1 or TRBD2 (7 bases each). Germline CDR1 reads SGHNT; CDR2 reads YYREEE (reference sequence). Between the trimmed V and J ends, which lost 4 bases and 7 bases, there was a span of 18 bases. The CDR3 has 15 amino acids. As DNA, the CDR3 is TGTGCCAGCAGCCGGAGCGGCAGGGGGGGGAATGAGCAGTTCTTC. Protein product: CASSRSGRGGNEQFF.

The chain couples TRBV9 to TRBJ1-3; maybe TRBD1 (5 bases). Per germline, CDR1 SGDLS and CDR2 YYNGEE. V was pared by 4 bases and J by 2 bases, with 19 bases between. The CDR3 sequence is 17 residues long. As DNA, the CDR3 is TGTGCCAGCAGCCCCCCGGGGAAGGCCAGGGCTGGAAACACCATATATTTT. It encodes CASSPPGKARAGNTIYF.

This sequence joins TRBV15 and TRBJ2-5, with D unclear. The CDR3 is 12 amino acids. Germline V lookup: CDR1 LNHNV, CDR2 YYDKDF (reference sequence). V was pared by 9 bases and J by 2 bases, with 10 bases between. The CDR3 here is CATRTEQETQYF. Here the CDR3 DNA reads TGTGCCACTCGGACGGAGCAAGAGACCCAGTACTTC.

The V and J genes are TRBV6-9 and TRBJ2-3; maybe TRBD1 (5 bases). Germline loops: CDR1 MNHGY, CDR2 SVAAGI. The CDR3 covers 14 residues. V lost 8 bases to trimming and J lost 2 bases, with 14 bases between them. The CDR3 bases are TGTGCCAGCGCAAGCCCACAGGACACAGATACGCAGTATTTT. This translates into CASASPQDTDTQYF.

This chain uses TRBV5-1 with TRBJ2-3; D remains ambiguous. The length of the CDR3 is 17 residues. V lost 3 bases and J lost 0, with 17 bases in between. Germline values: CDR1 SGHRS, CDR2 YFSETQ. CDR3 DNA sequence: TGCGCCAGCAGCTCCGGATCCGTGGCGTCTAGCACAGATACGCAGTATTTT. This translates into CASSSGSVASSTDTQYF.

The chain is built from TRBV5-4 and TRBJ1-2, with a possible D match to TRBD1 (6 bases). V lost 0 bases and J 0 bases, leaving 12 bases between the germline ends. The CDR3 sequence is 16 residues long. Per the germline V gene, CDR1 is SGHNT and CDR2 is YYREEE (reference sequence). The CDR3 spells CASSLAGTPTNYGYTF. Written as DNA, the CDR3 is TGTGCCAGCAGCTTGGCCGGGACACCTACTAACTATGGCTACACCTTC.

The chain recombines TRBV7-6 with TRBJ2-7, with D uncertain. This CDR3 contains 14 residues. Germline V gene data show CDR1 as SGHVS and CDR2 as FNYEAQ. V dropped 4 bases and J dropped 3 bases, with 13 bases sitting between them. The CDR3 is CASSYPPRGYEQYF. The CDR3 DNA sequence: TGTGCCAGCAGCTACCCCCCCCGCGGCTACGAGCAGTACTTC. The full variable domain, with the rest looked up from reference TRBV7-6 and TRBJ2-7, is GAGVSQSPRYKVTKRGQDVALRCDPISGHVSLYWYRQALGQGPEFLTYFNYEAQQDKSGLPNDRFSAERPEGSISTLTIQRTEQRDSAMYRCASSYPPRGYEQYFGPGTRLTVT.

This chain connects TRBV6-1 to TRBJ2-7; 10 bases map to TRBD1. Losses at the gene ends were 4 bases for V and 7 bases for J; bases not matched to a gene: 10. In germline, CDR1 is MNHNS, CDR2 SASEGT. The CDR3 contains 15 residues. CDR3 bases: TGTGCCAGCAGTGGACAGGGGGCGCATTTCGGGGAGCAGTACTTC. It specifies CASSGQGAHFGEQYF.

This clone has a single count. V is TRBV2 and J is TRBJ1-2; D might be TRBD1 (5 bases). CDR1 and CDR2 from the germline V gene are SNHLY and FYNNEI. There are 12 residues in the CDR3. Deletions cut 5 bases from V and 9 bases from J, with 13 bases between. The CDR3 loop is CASSSQGYSYTF. CDR3 nucleotides: TGTGCCAGCAGTTCGCAGGGTTATAGCTACACCTTC.